The subject of this entry is one T cell receptor beta chain. Antigen specificity is unknown. This CDR3 region has 12 residues. Germline lookup yields CDR1 GTSNPN and CDR2 SVGIG (reference sequence). V was clipped by 0 bases and J by 6 bases, with 6 bases between them. TCRdb's table, derived via immunoSEQ multiplex PCR, lists solely in-frame clones and lacks some. The sample includes fewer than 25,000 clones, 73% of them seen just once. These data originate in a study of chemoradiotherapy in HPV16-positive cancers. Study-level information: Candidate HPV-specific clones and shared TCR motifs came from two HPV16-positive patients. Study outcomes and limitations: Functional assays defining HPV-specific T cells used only a couple of HPV16-positive patients.

This specimen was acquired from a patient who underwent chemoradiotherapy. The origin of this receptor is a human donor with HPV-associated anogenital cancer. The chain is built from TRBV30 and TRBJ1-5; D gene unclear. CDR3 region: CAWSVLGQPQHF. CDR3 nucleotide sequence: TGTGCCTGGAGTGTTTTGGGTCAGCCCCAGCATTTT.